The present entry profiles one TCR beta chain with its context. This sample stems from a study of blood T cell repertoires in COVID-19. The CDR3 is made up of 15 amino acids. Germline trimming cut 3 bases from V and 8 bases from J; bases unmatched to any gene: 3. Germline CDR1 SEHNR, CDR2 FQNEAQ (reference sequence). Generated by immunoSEQ multiplex PCR, the TCRdb table keeps only in-frame clones and is missing some. Of approximately 240,000 clones in the sample, 70% to 90% were seen once. This receptor was obtained from a woman in her forties or fifties in a cohort exposed to, infected with or recovered from COVID-19 (not recorded which). Sample: PBMCs or T cells enriched from blood (not recorded which). The gene calls are TRBV7-9 and TRBJ1-6; TRBD1 aligns across 11 bases. The CDR3 reads CASSFRTGGDSPLHF. The CDR3 nucleotides read TGTGCCAGCAGCTTTCGGACAGGGGGCGATTCACCCCTCCACTTT.